This T cell receptor (beta chain) was recorded in a study of blood T cell repertoires in COVID-19. In the authors' workflow: Estimates of nucleated cell counts were drawn from the amplification of reference gene primers. Sequencing used immunoSEQ multiplex PCR; TCRdb keeps in-frame clones, though not all of them. From that table come the V and J calls and clone size; the DNA was used to work out D and trimming. The sample holds 150,000 to 200,000 clones; 85% are singletons and the top ten take 6.5% to 9.5%. The CDR3 covers 17 residues. The germline gives CDR1 SGHTS, CDR2 YDEGEE. Trimming took 4 bases from V and 4 from J; bases not matched to a gene: 13.

This TCR was recovered from an elderly woman with COVID-19, enrolled during active disease. Sequenced sample: peripheral blood. This sequence joins TRBV5-8 and TRBJ1-2; 10 nucleotides align to TRBD1. The CDR3 is CASSPPGTGVFGYGYTF. The CDR3, as DNA: TGTGCCAGCAGCCCACCGGGGACAGGGGTCTTTGGCTATGGCTACACCTTC.